This T cell receptor (beta chain) derives from a study of CD8 T cells in ankylosing spondylitis. General study points: Existing reports had already noted some motif variants in reactive arthritis synovial fluid and blood.

CDR1 is SGHRS, CDR2 YFSETQ, per germline. With 7 bases removed from V and 5 bases from J, the gap between germline ends came to 17 bases. This CDR3 has 14 residues. Quantitative 5'-RACE was performed with molecular barcodes, and it yielded the TCR beta libraries. TCRdb fed the 5' RACE reads into MiXCR, producing one record per CDR3 protein. Of 250,000 to 300,000 distinct CDR3 sequences detected, 20% appear once; the ten largest clones hold less than 9.5%. Concerning this clonotype itself: The antigen is undetermined.

The clonotype comes from a male donor with ankylosing spondylitis or in good health (not recorded which). The sample taken for sequencing was blood, either unsorted or a sorted T cell fraction (not recorded which). The V gene is TRBV5-1, the J gene TRBJ2-3; no firm D call. The CDR3 protein is CASRVRLAGDTQYF. DNA of the CDR3: TGCGCCAGCCGAGTCCGACTGGCTGGAGATACGCAGTATTTT.